The 9 T cell receptor beta chains listed next were all sequenced from one sample in a study of T cell responses to AZD1222 COVID-19 vaccine. Here immunoSEQ multiplex PCR was the method, and the copy in TCRdb shows in-frame clones only, minus some. The sample records 150,000 to 200,000 clones, 90% being singletons. Sequenced here: peripheral blood, sampled on day 0 of AZD1222 vaccination. These receptors were taken from an adult in good health.

The chain employs TRBV6-8 and TRBJ2-5, with TRBD2 matching over 12 bases. The germline V gene encodes CDR1 MNHGY and CDR2 SAAAGT. CDR3 size: 15 residues. Losses at the gene ends were 4 bases for V and 5 bases for J; bases not matched to a gene: 5. CDR3: CASSLLAGGRETQYF. CDR3 coding DNA: TGTGCCAGCAGTTTACTAGCGGGGGGCAGGGAGACCCAGTACTTC.

This chain links TRBV2 with TRBJ1-5, with D uncertain. CDR3 size: 13 residues. Per germline, CDR1 SNHLY and CDR2 FYNNEI. V lost 0 bases and J 4 bases, leaving 4 bases between the germline ends. The CDR3: CASSEAGNQPQHF. The CDR3 nucleotides are TGTGCCAGCAGTGAAGCAGGAAATCAGCCCCAGCATTTT.

As concerns this clone: Other DNA variants within this sample encode the same CDR3. The chain links TRBV6-5 to TRBJ1-5, with 7 bases identical to TRBD1. The CDR3 totals 13 residues. Germline V gives CDR1 MNHEY, CDR2 SVGAGI. The V gene end was trimmed by 5 bases and the J gene end by 4 bases; junction bases not matched to a gene: 2. This CDR3 reads CASSLQGNQPQHF. The CDR3 nucleotides read TGTGCCAGCAGTCTACAGGGGAATCAGCCCCAGCATTTT.

The sample holds one count of this clone. The chain links TRBV19 to TRBJ1-5, with D uncertain. Trimming shortened V by 7 bases and J by 0 bases, and 16 bases separated the two germline ends. The CDR3 spans 16 residues. Germline lookup yields CDR1 LNHDA and CDR2 SQIVND (reference sequence). CDR3 bases: TGTGCCAGTAAAAGCCGTCCGGCGTCTAGCAATCAGCCCCAGCATTTT. Residues: CASKSRPASSNQPQHF.

V gene TRBV15 combines with J gene TRBJ2-3; D is perhaps TRBD2 (5 bases). The CDR3 length is 15 residues. CDR1 and CDR2 (germline): LNHNV, YYDKDF (reference sequence). Trimming pared 1 base from V and 11 bases from J, leaving 19 bases between. CDR3 nucleotide sequence: TGTGCCACCAGCAGAGCCACCCTGGGAGCAGACCTGCAGTATTTT. This encodes CATSRATLGADLQYF.

The gene calls are TRBV11-3 and TRBJ2-1; unclear D gene. The CDR3 is 14 amino acids. The germline gives CDR1 SGHNT, CDR2 YENEEA. Trimming removed 5 bases from V and 4 bases from J, with 12 bases in between. DNA of the CDR3: TGTGCCAGCAGCCCAGAGGACGGATACAATGAGCAGTTCTTC. Translating gives CASSPEDGYNEQFF.

This chain uses TRBV9 with TRBJ1-5; 10 bases agree with TRBD1. Trimming took 4 bases from V and 4 from J; bases not matched to a gene: 5. The CDR3 extends over 15 amino acids. The germline V gene has CDR1 SGDLS and CDR2 YYNGEE. This CDR3 reads CASSHGTGANQPQHF. For the CDR3, the DNA is TGTGCCAGCAGCCACGGGACAGGGGCAAATCAGCCCCAGCATTTT.

This chain connects TRBV27 to TRBJ1-2, with TRBD1 identical over 10 bases. Trimming removed 5 bases from V and 0 bases from J; junction bases left unmatched: 3. The CDR3 is 15 amino acids. Germline lookup yields CDR1 MNHEY and CDR2 SMNVEV (reference sequence). The CDR3 DNA follows: TGTGCCAGCAGTCGGGGGACAGGGGCTAACTATGGCTACACCTTC. Residues: CASSRGTGANYGYTF.

On this clone itself: In this CDR3 the conserved last residue, phenylalanine or tryptophan, is missing, so a read error is likely. It is unclear where the CDR3 begins or ends on the DNA, so no DNA is shown, and the CDR3 is as TCRdb lists it. This chain links TRBV5-1 with TRBJ1-2. CDR1 and CDR2 from the germline V gene are SGHRS and YFSETQ. The CDR3 extends over 11 residues, inclusive of both ends. The CDR3 is CASSLEVGGAR.